The 9 T cell receptor beta chains below all came from one sample that was sequenced in a study of T cell changes during pregnancy in multiple sclerosis. Measured with immunoSEQ multiplex PCR; TCRdb has only the in-frame clones, and not every one. The sample includes 65,000 to 85,000 clones, more than 80% of them seen just once. The sample was peripheral blood, taken in the first trimester of pregnancy. Source of these receptors: a female donor in good health, enrolled as a control in a pregnancy study.

This clone appeared a single time. This sequence joins TRBV7-9 and TRBJ1-2, with TRBD1 identical over 8 bases. The CDR3 length is 19 residues. Germline loops: CDR1 SEHNR, CDR2 FQNEAQ (reference sequence). J gave up 1 base and V 0 bases, and 13 bases lay outside the gene matches. The CDR3 nucleotides are TGTGCCAGCAGCTTAGCGACCGGACAGGGAAGGGGCTATAACTATGGCTACACCTTC. Translating it yields CASSLATGQGRGYNYGYTF.

The CDR3 protein is CASSYGPIASTDTQYF. The CDR3 DNA reads as TGTGCCAGCAGCTATGGGCCTATAGCGAGCACAGATACGCAGTATTTT. The chain employs TRBV5-4 and TRBJ2-3, with D perhaps matching TRBD2 (5 bases). CDR1 SGHNT and CDR2 YYREEE come from the germline V gene (reference sequence). The CDR3 loop spans 16 amino acids. Trimming left V 3 bases short and J 0 bases short, with 14 bases between.

V gene TRBV5-6 combines with J gene TRBJ2-5, with a tentative D call TRBD1 (5 bases). Germline CDR1 SGHDT, CDR2 YYEEEE. CDR3 length: 14 residues. V gave up 1 base and J gave up 5 bases, with 12 bases separating them. In DNA, the CDR3 is TGTGCCAGCAGCTTGATTGACGCAGGGGAGACCCAGTACTTC. This gives the protein CASSLIDAGETQYF.

CDR3 sequence reads: CASSQDWGQGSYEQYF. DNA of the CDR3: TGCGCCAGCAGCCAAGATTGGGGCCAGGGAAGCTACGAGCAGTACTTC. The chain employs TRBV4-3 and TRBJ2-7, with D perhaps TRBD1 (5 bases). Per germline, CDR1 LGHNA and CDR2 YSLEER. There are 16 residues in the CDR3. Trimming shortened V by 0 bases and J by 3 bases, and 15 bases separated the two germline ends.

In its sample, this clone was seen once. The genes are TRBV15 and TRBJ1-2; no firm D call. This CDR3 is 13 amino acids long. The germline V gene encodes CDR1 LNHNV and CDR2 YYDKDF (reference sequence). V was pared by 1 base and J by 8 bases, with 11 bases between. The CDR3 loop is CATSRVPAGGYTF. CDR3 coding DNA: TGTGCCACCAGCAGAGTCCCGGCGGGAGGCTACACCTTC.

This clone was seen only once. The chain joins TRBV2 to TRBJ2-7, with 10 bases fitting TRBD2. CDR3 length: 15 residues. J lost 5 bases, V lost 6 bases, and 10 bases had no gene match. From germline, CDR1 is SNHLY and CDR2 FYNNEI. CDR3 bases: TGTGCCAGCAGCCCCGAACGTCTAGCGGGGGACGAGCAGTACTTC. It encodes CASSPERLAGDEQYF.

V is TRBV7-6 and J is TRBJ1-6, with a weak D call TRBD1 (5 bases). The CDR3 sequence is 16 residues long. V dropped 5 bases and J dropped 7 bases, with 18 bases sitting between them. Germline V lookup: CDR1 SGHVS, CDR2 FNYEAQ. In DNA, the CDR3 is TGTGCCAGCAGCCATTTGGGATCCGGGGGGAATTCACCCCTCCACTTT. This translates into CASSHLGSGGNSPLHF.

This rearrangement joins TRBV5-6 to TRBJ2-1, with 7 bases lining up with TRBD1. V shed 4 bases and J 9 bases; nucleotides not matched to a gene: 4. CDR3 length: 12 residues. The V gene's germline CDR1 is SGHDT and CDR2 YYEEEE. The CDR3 coding sequence is TGTGCCAGCAGCCTAACAGGGGTTGAGCAGTTCTTC. Its translation: CASSLTGVEQFF.

This rearrangement joins TRBV6-4 to TRBJ2-6, with D hard to call. The CDR3 contains 14 residues. CDR1 is MRHNA, CDR2 SNTAGT, per germline. V shed 4 bases and J shed 3 bases, with 7 bases lying between them. CDR3 protein: CASSAGLGANVLTF. The CDR3 nucleotides read TGTGCCAGCAGTGCGGGTCTTGGGGCCAACGTCCTGACTTTC.